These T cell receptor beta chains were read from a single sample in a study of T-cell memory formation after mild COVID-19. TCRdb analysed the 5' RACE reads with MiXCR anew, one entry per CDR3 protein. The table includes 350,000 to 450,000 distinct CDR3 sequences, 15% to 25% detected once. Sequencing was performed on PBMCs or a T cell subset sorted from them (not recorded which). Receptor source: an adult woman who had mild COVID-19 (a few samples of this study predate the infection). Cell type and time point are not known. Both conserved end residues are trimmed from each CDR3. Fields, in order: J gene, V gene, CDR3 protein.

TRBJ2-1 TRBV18 ASSYADKDNEQF
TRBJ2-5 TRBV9 ASSAIGAGGGRETQY
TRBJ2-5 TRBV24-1 ATSDTDKGGKETQY
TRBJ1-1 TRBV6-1 ASSPPLVGSREAF
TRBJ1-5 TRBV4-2 ASSRTGGQPQH
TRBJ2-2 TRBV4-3 ASSQGRDFNTGELF
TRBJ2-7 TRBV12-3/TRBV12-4 ASSSQRGHEQY
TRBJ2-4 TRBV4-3 ASSQDIGVAKNIQY
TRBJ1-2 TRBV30 AWSFWNRGYT
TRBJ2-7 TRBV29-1 SVSGKGMYEQY
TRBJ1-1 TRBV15 ATSPDRVRTEAF
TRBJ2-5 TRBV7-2 ASCLWEGQETQY
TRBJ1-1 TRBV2 ATRDSWLGTEAF
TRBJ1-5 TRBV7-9 ASSLTGTYQPQH
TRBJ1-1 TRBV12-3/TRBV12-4 ASSFNSLNTEAF
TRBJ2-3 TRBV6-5 ASSYRRRGSITDTQY
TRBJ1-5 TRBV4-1 ASSPKSGTGGNQPQH
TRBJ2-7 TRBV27 ASSSRIHYEQY
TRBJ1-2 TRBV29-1 SVEDGAGTNGYT
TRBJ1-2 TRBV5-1 ASSLRGPGGMNYGYT
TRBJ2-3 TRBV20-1 SASSTGGVDTQY
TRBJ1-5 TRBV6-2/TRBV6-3 ASNLGVSNQPQH
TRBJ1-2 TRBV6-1 ASSEARGLGYGYT
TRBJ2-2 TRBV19 ASSAGPRGELF
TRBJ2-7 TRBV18 ASSPTGTISYEQY
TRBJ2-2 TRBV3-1 ASSHGLGQLDTGELF
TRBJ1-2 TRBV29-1 SVERTNYGYT
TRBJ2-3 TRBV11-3 ASSLVIPEDTQY
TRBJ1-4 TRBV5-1 ASSLSGQGNEKLF
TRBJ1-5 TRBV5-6 ASSSSGVGNQPQH
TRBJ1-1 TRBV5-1 ASSLDSSNTEAF
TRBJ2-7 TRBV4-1 ASSQDLRAYEQY
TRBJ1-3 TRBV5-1 ASSGTGLNSGNTIY
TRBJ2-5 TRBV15 ATSHGSAGGLKTQY
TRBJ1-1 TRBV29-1 SARQVITEAF
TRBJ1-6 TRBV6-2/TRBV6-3 ASSDPGQVRSPLH
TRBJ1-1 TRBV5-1 ASTPGVGTEAF
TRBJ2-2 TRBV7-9 ASSPPHSGRRNTGELF
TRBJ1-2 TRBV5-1 ASSQGSHYGYT
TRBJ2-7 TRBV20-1 SAREYRGPSEQY
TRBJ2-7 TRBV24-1 ATRQGSSYEQY
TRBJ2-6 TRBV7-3 ANSTSGASSGANVLT
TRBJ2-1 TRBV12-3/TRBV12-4 ASSLNRRGLWREGENNEQF
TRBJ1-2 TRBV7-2 ASSLAQGTYGYT
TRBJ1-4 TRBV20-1 SATSGTGNEKLF
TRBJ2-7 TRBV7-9 ASSLGAGPPDYEQY
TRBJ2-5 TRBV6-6 ASSYSNRARGPETQY
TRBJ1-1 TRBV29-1 SVYLWFVGTDNTEAF
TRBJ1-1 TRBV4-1 ASSQVGGTLAF
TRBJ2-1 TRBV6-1 ASSEGSTGYNEQF
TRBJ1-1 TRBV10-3 AISSGTSLTLNTEAF
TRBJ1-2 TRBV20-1 SELVAGGAGYGYT
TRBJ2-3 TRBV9 ASSSRGAGGGAGDTQY
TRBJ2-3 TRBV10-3 AISTRQSTDTQY
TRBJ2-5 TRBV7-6 ASISSGVLGETQY